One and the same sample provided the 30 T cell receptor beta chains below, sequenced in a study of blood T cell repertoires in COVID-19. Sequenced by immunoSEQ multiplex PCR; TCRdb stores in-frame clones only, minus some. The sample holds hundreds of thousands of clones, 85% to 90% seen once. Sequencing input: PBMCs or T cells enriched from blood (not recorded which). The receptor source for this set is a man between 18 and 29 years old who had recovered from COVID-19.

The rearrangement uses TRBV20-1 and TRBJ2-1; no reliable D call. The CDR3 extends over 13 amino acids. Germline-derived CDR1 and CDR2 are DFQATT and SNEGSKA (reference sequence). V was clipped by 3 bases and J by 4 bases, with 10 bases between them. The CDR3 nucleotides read TGCAGTGCTAGTTCCCCGGAGTACAATGAGCAGTTCTTC. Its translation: CSASSPEYNEQFF.

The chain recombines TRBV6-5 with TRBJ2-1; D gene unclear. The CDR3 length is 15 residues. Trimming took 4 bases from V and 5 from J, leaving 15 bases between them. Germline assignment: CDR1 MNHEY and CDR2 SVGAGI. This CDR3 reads CASSWNYRSDNEQFF. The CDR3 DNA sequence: TGTGCCAGCAGTTGGAACTACCGGTCGGACAATGAGCAGTTCTTC.

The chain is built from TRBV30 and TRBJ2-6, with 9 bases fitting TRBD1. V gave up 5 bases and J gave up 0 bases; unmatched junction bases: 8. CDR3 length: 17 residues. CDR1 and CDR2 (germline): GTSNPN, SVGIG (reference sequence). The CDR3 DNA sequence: TGTGCCTGGCGGGACAGGGTTCTTATCTCTGGGGCCAACGTCCTGACTTTC. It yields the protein CAWRDRVLISGANVLTF.

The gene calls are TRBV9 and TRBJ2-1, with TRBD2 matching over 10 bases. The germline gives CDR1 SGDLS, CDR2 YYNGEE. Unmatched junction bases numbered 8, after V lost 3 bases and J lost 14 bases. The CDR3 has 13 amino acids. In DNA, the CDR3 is TGTGCCAGCAGCGGGAGCGGGGGGGCCCCGGAGTTCTTC. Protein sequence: CASSGSGGAPEFF.

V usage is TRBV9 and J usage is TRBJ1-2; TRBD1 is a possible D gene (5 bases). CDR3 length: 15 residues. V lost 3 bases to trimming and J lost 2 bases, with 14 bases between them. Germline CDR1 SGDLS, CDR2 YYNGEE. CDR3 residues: CASSDRTGLNYGYTF. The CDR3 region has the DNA TGTGCCAGCAGCGACCGAACGGGACTGAACTATGGCTACACCTTC.

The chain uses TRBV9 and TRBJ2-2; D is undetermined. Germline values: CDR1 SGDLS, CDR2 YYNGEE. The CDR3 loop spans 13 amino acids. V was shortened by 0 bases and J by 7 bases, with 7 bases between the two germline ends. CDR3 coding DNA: TGTGCCAGCAGCGTAGCTGACTTCGGGGAGCTGTTTTTT. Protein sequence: CASSVADFGELFF. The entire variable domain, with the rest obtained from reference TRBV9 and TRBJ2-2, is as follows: DSGVTQTPKHLITATGQRVTLRCSPRSGDLSVYWYQQSLDQGLQFLIQYYNGEERAKGNILERFSAQQFPDLHSELNLSSLELGDSALYFCASSVADFGELFFGEGSRLTVL.

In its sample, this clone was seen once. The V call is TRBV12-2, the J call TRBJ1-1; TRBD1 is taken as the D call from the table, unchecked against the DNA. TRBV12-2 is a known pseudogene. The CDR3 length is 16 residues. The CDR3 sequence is CASRLVQISQNTEAFF. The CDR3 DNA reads TGTGCAAGTCGCTTAGTACAGATCTCCCAGAACACTGAAGCTTTCTTT.

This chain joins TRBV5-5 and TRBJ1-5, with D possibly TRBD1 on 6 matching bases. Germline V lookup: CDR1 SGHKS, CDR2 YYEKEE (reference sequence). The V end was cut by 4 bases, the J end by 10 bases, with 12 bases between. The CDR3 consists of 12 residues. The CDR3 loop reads CASSPGGGPQHF. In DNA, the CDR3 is TGTGCCAGCAGCCCGGGGGGGGGCCCCCAGCATTTT.

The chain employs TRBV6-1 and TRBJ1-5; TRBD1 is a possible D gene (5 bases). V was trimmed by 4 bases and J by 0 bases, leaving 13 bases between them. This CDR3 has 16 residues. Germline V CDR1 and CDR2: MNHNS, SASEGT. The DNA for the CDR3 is TGTGCCAGCAGTGCGGGGGGAGTATATAGCAATCAGCCCCAGCATTTT. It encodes CASSAGGVYSNQPQHF.

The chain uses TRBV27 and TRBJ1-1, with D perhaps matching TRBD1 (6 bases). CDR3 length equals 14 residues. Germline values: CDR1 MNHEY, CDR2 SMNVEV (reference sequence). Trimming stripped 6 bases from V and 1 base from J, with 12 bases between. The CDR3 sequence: CASRLGGKNTEAFF. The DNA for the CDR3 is TGTGCCAGCAGACTAGGGGGTAAGAACACTGAAGCTTTCTTT.

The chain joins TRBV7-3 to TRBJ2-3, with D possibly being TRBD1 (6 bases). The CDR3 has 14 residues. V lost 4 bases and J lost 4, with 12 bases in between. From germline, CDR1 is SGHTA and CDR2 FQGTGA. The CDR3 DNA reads TGTGCCAGCAGCTCCCAACAGGGTCCAGATACGCAGTATTTT. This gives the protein CASSSQQGPDTQYF.

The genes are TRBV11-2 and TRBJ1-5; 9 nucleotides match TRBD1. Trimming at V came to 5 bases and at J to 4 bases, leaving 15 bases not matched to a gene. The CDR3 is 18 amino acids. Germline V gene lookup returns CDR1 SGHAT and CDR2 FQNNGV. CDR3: CASSPITPPGQGNQPQHF. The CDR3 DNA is TGTGCCAGCAGCCCCATTACACCTCCGGGACAGGGAAATCAGCCCCAGCATTTT. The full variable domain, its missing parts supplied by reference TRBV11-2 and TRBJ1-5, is EAGVAQSPRYKIIEKRQSVAFWCNPISGHATLYWYQQILGQGPKLLIQFQNNGVVDDSQLPKDRFSAERLKGVDSTLKIQPAKLEDSAVYLCASSPITPPGQGNQPQHFGDGTRLSIL.

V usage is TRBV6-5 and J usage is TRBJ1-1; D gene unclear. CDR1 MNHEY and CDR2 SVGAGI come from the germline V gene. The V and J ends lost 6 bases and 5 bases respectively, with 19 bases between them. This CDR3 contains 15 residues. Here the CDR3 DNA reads TGTGCCAGCAGCCCCAGTGCGGGCGCAAGGACTGAAGCTTTCTTT. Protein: CASSPSAGARTEAFF.

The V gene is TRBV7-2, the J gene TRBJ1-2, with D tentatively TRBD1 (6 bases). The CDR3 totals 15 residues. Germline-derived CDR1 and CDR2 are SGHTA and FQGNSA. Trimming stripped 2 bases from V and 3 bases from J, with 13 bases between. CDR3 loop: CASSLTGLRDYGYTF. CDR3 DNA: TGTGCCAGCAGCTTAACAGGGCTTAGGGACTATGGCTACACCTTC.

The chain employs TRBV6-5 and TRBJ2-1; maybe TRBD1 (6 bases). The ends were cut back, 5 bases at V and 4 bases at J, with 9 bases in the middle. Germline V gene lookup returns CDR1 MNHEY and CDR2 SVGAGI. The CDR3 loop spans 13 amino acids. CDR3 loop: CASSRTVYNEQFF. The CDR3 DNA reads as TGTGCCAGCAGTCGGACAGTATACAATGAGCAGTTCTTC.

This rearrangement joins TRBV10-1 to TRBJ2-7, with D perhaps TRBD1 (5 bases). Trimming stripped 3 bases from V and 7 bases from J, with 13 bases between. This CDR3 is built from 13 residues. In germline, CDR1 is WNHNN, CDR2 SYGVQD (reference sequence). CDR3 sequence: CASSDARVGEQYF. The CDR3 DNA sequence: TGCGCCAGCAGTGACGCCAGGGTGGGGGAGCAGTACTTC.

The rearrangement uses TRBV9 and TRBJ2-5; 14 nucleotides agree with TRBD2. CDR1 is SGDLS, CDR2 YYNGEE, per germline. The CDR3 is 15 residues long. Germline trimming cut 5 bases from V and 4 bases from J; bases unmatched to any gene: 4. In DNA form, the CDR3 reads TGTGCCAGCAGTCCCGGACTAGCGGGAGGAGAGACCCAGTACTTC. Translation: CASSPGLAGGETQYF.

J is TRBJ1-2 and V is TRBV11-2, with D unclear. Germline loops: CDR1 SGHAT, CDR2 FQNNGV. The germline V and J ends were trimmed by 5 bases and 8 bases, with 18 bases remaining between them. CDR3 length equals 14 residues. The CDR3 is CASSPSPPAGGYTF. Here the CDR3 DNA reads TGTGCCAGCAGCCCCTCGCCACCGGCGGGGGGCTACACCTTC. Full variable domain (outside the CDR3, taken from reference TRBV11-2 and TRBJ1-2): EAGVAQSPRYKIIEKRQSVAFWCNPISGHATLYWYQQILGQGPKLLIQFQNNGVVDDSQLPKDRFSAERLKGVDSTLKIQPAKLEDSAVYLCASSPSPPAGGYTFGSGTRLTVV.

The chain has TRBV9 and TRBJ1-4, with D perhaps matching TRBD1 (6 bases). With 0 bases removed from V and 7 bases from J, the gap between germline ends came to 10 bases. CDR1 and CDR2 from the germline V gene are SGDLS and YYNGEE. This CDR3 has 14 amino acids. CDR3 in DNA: TGTGCCAGCAGCGTAGCGGGAGGGGGTGAAAAACTGTTTTTT. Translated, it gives CASSVAGGGEKLFF. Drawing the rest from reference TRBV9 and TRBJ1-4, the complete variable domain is DSGVTQTPKHLITATGQRVTLRCSPRSGDLSVYWYQQSLDQGLQFLIQYYNGEERAKGNILERFSAQQFPDLHSELNLSSLELGDSALYFCASSVAGGGEKLFFGSGTQLSVL.

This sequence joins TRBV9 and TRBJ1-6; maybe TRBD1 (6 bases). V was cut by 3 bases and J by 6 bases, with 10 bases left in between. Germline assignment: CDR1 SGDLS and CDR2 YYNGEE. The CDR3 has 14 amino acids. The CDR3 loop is CASSAGQSNSPLHF. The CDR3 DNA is TGTGCCAGCAGCGCTGGACAGAGTAATTCACCCCTCCACTTT.

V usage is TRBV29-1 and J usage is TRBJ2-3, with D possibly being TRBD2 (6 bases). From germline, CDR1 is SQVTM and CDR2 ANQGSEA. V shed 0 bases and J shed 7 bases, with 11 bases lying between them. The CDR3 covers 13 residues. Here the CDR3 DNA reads TGCAGCGTTGAAGAGGGACGGGAGTATACGCAGTATTTT. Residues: CSVEEGREYTQYF.

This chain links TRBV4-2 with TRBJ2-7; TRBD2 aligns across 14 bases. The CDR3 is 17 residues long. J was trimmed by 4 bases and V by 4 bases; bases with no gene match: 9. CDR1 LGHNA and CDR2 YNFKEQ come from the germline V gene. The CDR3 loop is CASSRGTSGSKQYEQYF. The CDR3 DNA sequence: TGTGCCAGCAGCCGAGGGACTAGCGGGAGTAAACAGTACGAGCAGTACTTC.

The CDR3 sequence is CASSLGLGKWEGPDNEQFF. CDR3 sequence (DNA): TGTGCCAGCAGTTTGGGCCTGGGGAAATGGGAGGGGCCTGACAATGAGCAGTTCTTC. The V call is TRBV27, the J call TRBJ2-1; 7 nucleotides match TRBD2. Germline V gene lookup returns CDR1 MNHEY and CDR2 SMNVEV (reference sequence). V trimming: 3 bases; J trimming: 5 bases; junction bases outside the gene matches: 19. The CDR3 length is 19 residues.

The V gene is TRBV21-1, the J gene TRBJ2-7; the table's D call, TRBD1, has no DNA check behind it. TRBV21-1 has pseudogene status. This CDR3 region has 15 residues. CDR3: CASSKKGQGAYEQYF. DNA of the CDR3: TGTGCCAGCAGCAAAAAGGGACAGGGGGCCTACGAGCAGTACTTC.

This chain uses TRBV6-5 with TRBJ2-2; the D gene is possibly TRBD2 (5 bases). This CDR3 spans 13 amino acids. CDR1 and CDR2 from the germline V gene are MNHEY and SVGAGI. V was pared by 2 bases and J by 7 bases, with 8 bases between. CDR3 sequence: CASSYRGLGELFF. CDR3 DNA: TGTGCCAGCAGTTACCGGGGTCTCGGGGAGCTGTTTTTT.

CDR3 loop: CASSETGTYGYTF. In DNA, the CDR3 is TGTGCCAGCAGTGAAACAGGGACCTATGGCTACACCTTC. The genes are TRBV25-1 and TRBJ1-2, with D possibly TRBD1 on 6 matching bases. V gave up 2 bases and J gave up 4 bases, with 8 bases separating them. This CDR3 spans 13 amino acids. The germline V gene has CDR1 MGHDK and CDR2 SYGVNS.

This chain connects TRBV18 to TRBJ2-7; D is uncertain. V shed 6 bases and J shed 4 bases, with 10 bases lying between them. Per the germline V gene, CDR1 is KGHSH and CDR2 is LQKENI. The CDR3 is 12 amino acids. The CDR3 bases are TGTGCCAGCTCCCCCGTCGGTTACGAGCAGTACTTC. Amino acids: CASSPVGYEQYF.

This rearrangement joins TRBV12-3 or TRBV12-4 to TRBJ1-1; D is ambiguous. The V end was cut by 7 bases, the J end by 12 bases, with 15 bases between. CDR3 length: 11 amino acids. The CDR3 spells CASTQALVPFF. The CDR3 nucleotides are TGTGCCAGCACCCAGGCTTTAGTGCCTTTCTTT.

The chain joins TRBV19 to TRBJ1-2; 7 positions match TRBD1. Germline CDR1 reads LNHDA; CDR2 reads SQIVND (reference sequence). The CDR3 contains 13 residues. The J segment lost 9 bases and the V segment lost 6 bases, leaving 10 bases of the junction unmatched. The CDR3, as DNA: TGTGCCAGTAGCCAACAGGGGTACGGAAGCTACACCTTC. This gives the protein CASSQQGYGSYTF.

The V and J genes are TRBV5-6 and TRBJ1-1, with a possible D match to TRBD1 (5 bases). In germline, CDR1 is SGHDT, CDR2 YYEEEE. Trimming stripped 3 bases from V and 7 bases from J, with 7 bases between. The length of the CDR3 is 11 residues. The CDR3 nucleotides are TGTGCCAGCAGCTACGGGGGTGAAGCTTTCTTT. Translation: CASSYGGEAFF.